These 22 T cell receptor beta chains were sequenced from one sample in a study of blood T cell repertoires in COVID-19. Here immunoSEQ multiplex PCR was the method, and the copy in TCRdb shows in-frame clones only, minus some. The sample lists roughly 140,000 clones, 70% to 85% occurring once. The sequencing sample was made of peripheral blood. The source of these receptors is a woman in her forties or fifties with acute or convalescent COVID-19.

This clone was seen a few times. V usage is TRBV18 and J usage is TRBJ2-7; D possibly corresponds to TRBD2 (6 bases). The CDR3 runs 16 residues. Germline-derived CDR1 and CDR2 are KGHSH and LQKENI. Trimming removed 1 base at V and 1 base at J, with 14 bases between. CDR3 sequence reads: CASSPQSGTVSYEQYF. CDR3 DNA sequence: TGTGCCAGCTCACCACAATCCGGGACTGTTTCCTACGAGCAGTACTTC.

CDR3 loop: CATSRRAGTGSYEQYF. The CDR3 coding sequence is TGTGCCACCAGCAGGCGAGCCGGGACAGGCTCCTACGAGCAGTACTTC. The V gene is TRBV15, the J gene TRBJ2-7; TRBD1 matches 8 bases. This CDR3 spans 16 amino acids. V was pared by 3 bases and J by 0 bases, with 7 bases of the junction left unmatched. The germline V gene has CDR1 LNHNV and CDR2 YYDKDF (reference sequence).

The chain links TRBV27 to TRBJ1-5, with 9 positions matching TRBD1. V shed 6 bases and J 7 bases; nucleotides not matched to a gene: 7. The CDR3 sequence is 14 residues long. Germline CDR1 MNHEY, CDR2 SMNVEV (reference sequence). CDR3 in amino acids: CASSQGQGWQPQHF. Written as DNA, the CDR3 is TGTGCCAGCAGCCAGGGACAGGGCTGGCAGCCCCAGCATTTT.

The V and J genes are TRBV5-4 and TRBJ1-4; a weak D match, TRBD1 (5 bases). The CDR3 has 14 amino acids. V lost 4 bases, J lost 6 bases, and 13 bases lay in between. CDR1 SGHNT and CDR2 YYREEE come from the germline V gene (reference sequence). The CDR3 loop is CASSPRVSDEKLFF. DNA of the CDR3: TGTGCCAGCAGCCCCAGGGTTTCGGATGAAAAACTGTTTTTT.

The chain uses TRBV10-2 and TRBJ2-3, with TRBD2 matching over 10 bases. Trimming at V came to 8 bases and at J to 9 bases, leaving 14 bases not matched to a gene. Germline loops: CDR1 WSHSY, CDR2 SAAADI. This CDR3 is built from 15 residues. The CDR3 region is CASGISGGAPRTQYF. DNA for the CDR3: TGCGCCAGCGGAATAAGCGGGGGGGCCCCTCGGACGCAGTATTTT.

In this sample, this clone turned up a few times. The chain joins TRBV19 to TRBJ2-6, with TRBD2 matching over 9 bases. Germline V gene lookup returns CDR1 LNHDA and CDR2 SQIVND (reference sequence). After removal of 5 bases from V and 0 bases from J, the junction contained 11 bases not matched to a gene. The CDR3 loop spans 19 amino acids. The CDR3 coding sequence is TGTGCCAGTAGTTACAGGGACCTAGCGGGATACTCTGGGGCCAACGTCCTGACTTTC. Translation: CASSYRDLAGYSGANVLTF.

The CDR3 region is CSARSVIGYTF. CDR3 bases: TGCAGTGCTAGGTCGGTCATAGGCTACACCTTC. The chain combines TRBV20-1 with TRBJ1-2, with D uncertain. Trimming took off 3 bases at V and 8 bases at J, with 10 bases between the two ends. This CDR3 region has 11 residues. Germline V lookup: CDR1 DFQATT, CDR2 SNEGSKA (reference sequence).

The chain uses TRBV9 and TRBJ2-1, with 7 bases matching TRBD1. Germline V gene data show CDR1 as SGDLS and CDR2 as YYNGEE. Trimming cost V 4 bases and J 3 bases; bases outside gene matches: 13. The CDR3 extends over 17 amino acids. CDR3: CASSPQGTGQFYNEQFF. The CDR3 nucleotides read TGTGCCAGCAGCCCACAGGGTACGGGACAGTTCTACAATGAGCAGTTCTTC.

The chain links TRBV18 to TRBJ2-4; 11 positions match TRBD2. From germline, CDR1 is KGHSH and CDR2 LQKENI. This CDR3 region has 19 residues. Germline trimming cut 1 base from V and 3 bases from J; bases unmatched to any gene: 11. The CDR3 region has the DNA TGTGCCAGCTCACCACAGTCACTAGCGGGAGCGGAGGACAAAAACATTCAGTACTTC. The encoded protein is CASSPQSLAGAEDKNIQYF.

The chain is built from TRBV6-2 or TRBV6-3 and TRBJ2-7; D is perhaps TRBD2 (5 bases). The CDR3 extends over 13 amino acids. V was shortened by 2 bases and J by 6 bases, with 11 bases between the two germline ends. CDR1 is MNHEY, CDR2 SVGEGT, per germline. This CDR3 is CASSYPSYFEQYF. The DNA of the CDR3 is TGTGCCAGCAGTTACCCTAGCTACTTCGAGCAGTACTTC.

This CDR3 is CASSSPQGVYSPLHF. The DNA for the CDR3 is TGTGCCAGCAGTTCCCCCCAGGGGGTATACTCACCCCTCCACTTT. This chain links TRBV27 with TRBJ1-6, with 7 bases lining up with TRBD1. The germline CDR1 and CDR2 sequences are MNHEY and SMNVEV (reference sequence). The J segment lost 10 bases and the V segment lost 4 bases, leaving 10 bases of the junction unmatched. The CDR3 extends over 15 amino acids.

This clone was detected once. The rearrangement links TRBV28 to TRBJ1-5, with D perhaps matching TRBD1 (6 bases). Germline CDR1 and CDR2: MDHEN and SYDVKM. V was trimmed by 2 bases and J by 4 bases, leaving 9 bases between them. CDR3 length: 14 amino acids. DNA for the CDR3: TGTGCCAGCAGTTTAGGACAGTTTAATCAGCCCCAGCATTTT. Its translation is CASSLGQFNQPQHF.

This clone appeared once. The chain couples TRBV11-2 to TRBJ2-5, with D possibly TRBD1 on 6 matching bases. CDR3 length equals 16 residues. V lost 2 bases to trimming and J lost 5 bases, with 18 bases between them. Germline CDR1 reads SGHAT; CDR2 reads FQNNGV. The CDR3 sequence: CASSLLRVGGGETQYF. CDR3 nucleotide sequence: TGTGCCAGCAGCTTATTAAGGGTTGGGGGCGGGGAGACCCAGTACTTC.

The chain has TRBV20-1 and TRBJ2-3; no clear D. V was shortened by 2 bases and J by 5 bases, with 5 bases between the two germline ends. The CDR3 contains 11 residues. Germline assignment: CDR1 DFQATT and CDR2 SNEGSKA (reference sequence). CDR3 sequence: CSARTRDTQYF. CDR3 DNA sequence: TGCAGTGCTAGAACGCGAGATACGCAGTATTTT.

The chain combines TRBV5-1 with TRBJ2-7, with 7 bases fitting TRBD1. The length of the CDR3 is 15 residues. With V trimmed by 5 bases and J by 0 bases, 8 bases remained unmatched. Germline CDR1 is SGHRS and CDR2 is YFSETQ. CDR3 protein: CASRDYRGSSYEQYF. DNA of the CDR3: TGCGCCAGCAGGGATTACAGGGGAAGCTCCTACGAGCAGTACTTC.

The DNA for the CDR3 is TGTGCCAGCAGCTATACTCAGGCAGATACGCAGTATTTT. As protein: CASSYTQADTQYF. V is TRBV7-9 and J is TRBJ2-3, with D unresolved. Germline V gene sequence: CDR1 SEHNR, CDR2 FQNEAQ (reference sequence). The CDR3 has 13 residues. Trimming pared 4 bases from V and 4 bases from J, leaving 9 bases between.

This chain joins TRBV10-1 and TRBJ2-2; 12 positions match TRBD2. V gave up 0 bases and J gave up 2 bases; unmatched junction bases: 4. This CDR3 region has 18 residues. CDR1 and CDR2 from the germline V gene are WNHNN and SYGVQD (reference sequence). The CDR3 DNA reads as TGCGCCAGCAGTGAGTCCGGGACTAGCGGGTTTAACACCGGGGAGCTGTTTTTT. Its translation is CASSESGTSGFNTGELFF.

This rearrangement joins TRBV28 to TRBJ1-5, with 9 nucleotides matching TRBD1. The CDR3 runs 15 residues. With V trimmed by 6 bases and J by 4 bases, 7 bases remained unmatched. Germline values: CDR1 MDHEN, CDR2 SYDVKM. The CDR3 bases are TGTGCCAGCAGAGGAATCGGACAGGGGAATCAGCCCCAGCATTTT. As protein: CASRGIGQGNQPQHF.

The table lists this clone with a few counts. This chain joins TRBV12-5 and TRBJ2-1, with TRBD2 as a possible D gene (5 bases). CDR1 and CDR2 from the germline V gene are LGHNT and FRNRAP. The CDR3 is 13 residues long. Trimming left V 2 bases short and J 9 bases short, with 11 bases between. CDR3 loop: CASGLSLAGEQFF. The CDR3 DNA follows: TGTGCTAGTGGTTTGAGCCTAGCCGGTGAGCAGTTCTTC.

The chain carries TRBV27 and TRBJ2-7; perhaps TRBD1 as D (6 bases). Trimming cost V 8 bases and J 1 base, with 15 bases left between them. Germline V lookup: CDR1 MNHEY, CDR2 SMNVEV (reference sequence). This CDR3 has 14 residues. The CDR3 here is CASGNLQGSYEQYF. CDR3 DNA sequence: TGTGCCAGCGGAAACCTACAGGGATCCTACGAGCAGTACTTC.

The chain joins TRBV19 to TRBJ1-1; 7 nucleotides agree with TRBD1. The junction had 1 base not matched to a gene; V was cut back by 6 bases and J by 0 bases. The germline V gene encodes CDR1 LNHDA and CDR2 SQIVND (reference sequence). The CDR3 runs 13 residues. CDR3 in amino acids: CASRGQMNTEAFF. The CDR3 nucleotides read TGTGCCAGTAGGGGACAGATGAACACTGAAGCTTTCTTT.

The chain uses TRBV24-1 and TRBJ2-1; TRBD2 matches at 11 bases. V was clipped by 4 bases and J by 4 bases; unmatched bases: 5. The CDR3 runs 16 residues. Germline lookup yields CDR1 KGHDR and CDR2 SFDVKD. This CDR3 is CATSDSLAGEYNEQFF. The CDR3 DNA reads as TGTGCCACCAGTGACTCACTAGCGGGAGAATACAATGAGCAGTTCTTC.